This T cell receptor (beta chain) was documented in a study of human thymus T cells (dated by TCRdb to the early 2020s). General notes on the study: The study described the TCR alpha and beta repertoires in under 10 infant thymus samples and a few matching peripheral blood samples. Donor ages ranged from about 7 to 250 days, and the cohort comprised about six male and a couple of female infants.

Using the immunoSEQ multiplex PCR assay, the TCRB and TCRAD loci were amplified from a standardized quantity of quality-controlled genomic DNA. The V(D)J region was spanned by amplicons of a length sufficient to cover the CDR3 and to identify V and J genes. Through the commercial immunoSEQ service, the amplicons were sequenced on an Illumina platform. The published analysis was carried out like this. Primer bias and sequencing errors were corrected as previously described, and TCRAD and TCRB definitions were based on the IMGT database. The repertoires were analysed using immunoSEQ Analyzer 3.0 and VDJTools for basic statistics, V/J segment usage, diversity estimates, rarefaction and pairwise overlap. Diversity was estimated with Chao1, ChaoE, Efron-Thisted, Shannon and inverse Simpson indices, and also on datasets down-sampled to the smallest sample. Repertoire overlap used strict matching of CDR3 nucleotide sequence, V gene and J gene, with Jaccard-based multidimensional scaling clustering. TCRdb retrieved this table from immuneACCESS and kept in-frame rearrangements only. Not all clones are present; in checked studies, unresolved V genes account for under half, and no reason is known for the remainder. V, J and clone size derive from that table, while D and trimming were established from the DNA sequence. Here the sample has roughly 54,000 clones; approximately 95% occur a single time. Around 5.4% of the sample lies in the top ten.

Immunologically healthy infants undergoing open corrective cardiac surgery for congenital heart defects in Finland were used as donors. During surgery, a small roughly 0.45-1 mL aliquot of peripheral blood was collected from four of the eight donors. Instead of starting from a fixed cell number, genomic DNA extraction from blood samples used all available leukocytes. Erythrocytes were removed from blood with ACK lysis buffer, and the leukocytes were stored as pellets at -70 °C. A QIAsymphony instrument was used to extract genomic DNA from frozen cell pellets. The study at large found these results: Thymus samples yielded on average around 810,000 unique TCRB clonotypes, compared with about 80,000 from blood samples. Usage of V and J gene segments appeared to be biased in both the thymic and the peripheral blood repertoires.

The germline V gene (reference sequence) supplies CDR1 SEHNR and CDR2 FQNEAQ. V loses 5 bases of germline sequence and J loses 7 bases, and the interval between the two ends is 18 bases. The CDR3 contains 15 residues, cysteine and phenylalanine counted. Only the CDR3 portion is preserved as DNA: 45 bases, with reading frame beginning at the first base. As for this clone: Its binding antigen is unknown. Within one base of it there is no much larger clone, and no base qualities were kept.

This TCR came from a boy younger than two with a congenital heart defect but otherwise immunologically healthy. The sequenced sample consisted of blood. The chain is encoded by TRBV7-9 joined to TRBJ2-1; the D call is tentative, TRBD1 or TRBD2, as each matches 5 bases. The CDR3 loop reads CASSPRGGGGNEQFF. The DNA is TGTGCCAGCAGCCCCCGTGGGGGTGGTGGTAATGAGCAGTTCTTC.